Listed below are T cell receptor beta chains from one sample, sequenced in a study of CD4+ T cells in melanoma. Profiling relied on immunoSEQ multiplex PCR, and the TCRdb table lists in-frame clones only, not all of them. The table records about 140,000 clones, nearly 95% of them present only once. These receptors were collected from a human donor with melanoma. CDR3s include the opening cysteine and the closing phenylalanine or tryptophan. D genes are given only for firm matches. Some rows mark clone size as missing; the rest say once, few, many or name a class of expanded clone.

>.|TRBJ1-1|.|TRBV6-5
TGTGCCAGCAGCGGTTATCGGGGGCGGATGACTGAAGCTTTCTTT
CASSGYRGRMTEAFF
>.|TRBJ1-1|.|TRBV6-6
TGTGCCAGCAGTTACAGTGGGATTTGGACTGAAGCTTTCTTT
CASSYSGIWTEAFF
>.|TRBJ1-2|TRBD1|TRBV5-1
TGCGCCAGCAGCTTGGGTACAGGGGTCGGCGGCTACACCTTC
CASSLGTGVGGYTF
>.|TRBJ1-3|.|TRBV5-1
TGCGCCAGCAGCTTGGGGCAGGGGAGCTCTGGAAACACCATATATTTT
CASSLGQGSSGNTIYF
>.|TRBJ2-1|TRBD2|TRBV6-1
TGTGCCAGCGGGCTCGGGGGGGCCTACAATGAGCAGTTCTTC
CASGLGGAYNEQFF
>few|TRBJ1-5|.|TRBV10-3
TGTGCCATCAGCCAGGGCCGGAGCAATCAGCCCCAGCATTTT
CAISQGRSNQPQHF
>.|TRBJ1-2|.|TRBV6-5
TGTGCCAGCAGTTCCCAAGGGGGTGGCTATGGCTACACCTTC
CASSSQGGGYGYTF
>few|TRBJ2-2|TRBD2|TRBV5-4
TGTGCCAGCAGCCTAACGTCACTAGCGGGGAACACCGGGGAGCTGTTTTTT
CASSLTSLAGNTGELFF
>.|TRBJ2-1|.|TRBV18
TGTGCCAGCTCACCACAGGGGACCTACAATGAGCAGTTCTTC
CASSPQGTYNEQFF
>.|TRBJ2-1|TRBD1|TRBV2
TGTGCCAGCAGAGGACAGGGGACATGGGAGCAGTTCTTC
CASRGQGTWEQFF
>.|TRBJ1-1|.|TRBV5-4
TGTGCCAGCAGCGGAACGAACACTGAAGCTTTCTTT
CASSGTNTEAFF
>.|TRBJ2-1|.|TRBV13
TGTGCCAGCAGCTTAATCCCCTCGACAGGCCGGGATGAGCAGTTCTTC
CASSLIPSTGRDEQFF
>.|TRBJ1-2|.|TRBV11-2
TGTGCCAGCAGCTCCGATTGGAATGAGTATGGCTACACCTTC
CASSSDWNEYGYTF
>.|TRBJ1-1|.|TRBV19
TGTGCCACCTCCCCTGCGGGCACTGAAGCTTTCTTT
CATSPAGTEAFF
>.|TRBJ2-7|.|TRBV5-4
TGTGCCAGCAGCCCGGGTCGAGGATGGAAAAGCTCCTACGAGCAGTACTTC
CASSPGRGWKSSYEQYF
>.|TRBJ1-2|.|TRBV20-1
TGCAGTCCGTCGGACCGCTCGGGCTACACCTTC
CSPSDRSGYTF